The 18 T cell receptor beta chains below all came from one sample that was sequenced in a study of T cell responses to AZD1222 COVID-19 vaccine. Sequencing used immunoSEQ multiplex PCR; TCRdb keeps in-frame clones, though not all of them. The sample gives 120,000 or so clones, approximately 90% of which show up once; more than 2.5% is in the top ten. This sample comprised peripheral blood, obtained on day 0 of AZD1222 vaccination. The receptors were gathered from an adult in good health.

CDR3 region: CASSSSGLNEQFF. The CDR3 region has the DNA TGTGCCAGCTCATCCTCCGGACTCAATGAGCAGTTCTTC. This chain links TRBV28 with TRBJ2-1, with D perhaps TRBD2 (5 bases). V dropped 8 bases and J dropped 6 bases, with 14 bases sitting between them. This CDR3 is 13 amino acids long. The germline V gene has CDR1 MDHEN and CDR2 SYDVKM.

This clone showed up just once. Relative to the germline gene, one junction end is altered; a read error may explain this. CDR3 DNA sequence: TGTGCCAGTAGTATAAGAGGGGGATTCAATGGGCAGTTCTTC. Its translation is CASSIRGGFNGQFF. The gene calls are TRBV19 and TRBJ2-1, with D possibly matching TRBD1 (6 bases). Germline-derived CDR1 and CDR2 are LNHDA and SQIVND (reference sequence). This CDR3 has 14 residues.

The rearrangement links TRBV12-5 to TRBJ1-1; D remains ambiguous. The V gene's germline CDR1 is LGHNT and CDR2 FRNRAP. Trimming took 3 bases from V and 7 from J, leaving 15 bases between them. The CDR3 has 14 residues. The CDR3 loop reads CASGLHGSSSEAFF. CDR3 coding DNA: TGTGCTAGTGGTTTACACGGATCTTCGAGTGAAGCTTTCTTT.

The rearrangement uses TRBV28 and TRBJ2-7; possibly TRBD2 for D (6 bases). Germline CDR1 MDHEN, CDR2 SYDVKM. Trimming shortened V by 2 bases and J by 2 bases, and 10 bases separated the two germline ends. CDR3 length: 14 residues. CDR3: CASSLGGRPYEQYF. The CDR3 nucleotides are TGTGCCAGCAGTTTAGGAGGGAGGCCCTACGAGCAGTACTTC.

The chain links TRBV7-9 to TRBJ1-4, with a weak D call TRBD1 (6 bases). Per the germline V gene, CDR1 is SEHNR and CDR2 is FQNEAQ (reference sequence). The CDR3 has 15 amino acids. V lost 5 bases and J 4 bases, leaving 14 bases between the germline ends. The chain's CDR3 is CASSPSRGLNEKLFF. DNA for the CDR3: TGTGCCAGCAGCCCAAGCAGGGGCCTTAATGAAAAACTGTTTTTT.

V gene TRBV5-1 combines with J gene TRBJ2-7, with 11 bases lining up with TRBD2. This CDR3 is built from 17 residues. V was pared by 9 bases and J by 4 bases, with 18 bases of the junction left unmatched. Germline lookup yields CDR1 SGHRS and CDR2 YFSETQ. CDR3 coding DNA: TGCGCCACCTCACCCAACTACGCGGGACTAGCGGCTTACGAGCAGTACTTC. Translated: CATSPNYAGLAAYEQYF.

This rearrangement joins TRBV25-1 to TRBJ1-2, with D maybe TRBD1 (5 bases). Germline loops: CDR1 MGHDK, CDR2 SYGVNS. V lost 3 bases, J lost 8 bases, and 13 bases lay in between. The CDR3 totals 13 residues. CDR3 DNA: TGTGCCAGCAGTGACCGCCCCAGGGAGGGCTACACCTTC. Protein product: CASSDRPREGYTF.

This clone was recorded a few times. This chain links TRBV7-2 with TRBJ1-2; TRBD1 might be the D (5 bases). Germline values: CDR1 SGHTA, CDR2 FQGNSA. Trimming pared 5 bases from V and 4 bases from J, leaving 14 bases between. CDR3 length: 14 amino acids. This chain's CDR3 is CASSARGSFYGYTF. In DNA, the CDR3 is TGTGCCAGCAGCGCACGGGGCAGCTTCTATGGCTACACCTTC. The whole variable domain, filled in from reference TRBV7-2 and TRBJ1-2, reads GAGVSQSPSNKVTEKGKDVELRCDPISGHTALYWYRQSLGQGLEFLIYFQGNSAPDKSGLPSDRFSAERTGGSVSTLTIQRTQQEDSAVYLCASSARGSFYGYTFGSGTRLTVV.

The rearrangement links TRBV6-5 to TRBJ2-1, with a weak D call TRBD1 (6 bases). Germline V gives CDR1 MNHEY, CDR2 SVGAGI. The CDR3 has 15 residues. V was clipped by 4 bases and J by 3 bases, with 13 bases between them. DNA of the CDR3: TGTGCCAGCAGTTTCAGGGGATGGGGCTACAATGAGCAGTTCTTC. This translates into CASSFRGWGYNEQFF.

This rearrangement joins TRBV7-2 to TRBJ1-5; D is unresolved. CDR1 is SGHTA and CDR2 is FQGNSA in the germline V gene. V lost 6 bases to trimming and J lost 0 bases, with 12 bases between them. The CDR3 runs 15 residues. The DNA for the CDR3 is TGTGCCAGCAGAGACCAGACTTATAGCAATCAGCCCCAGCATTTT. Protein sequence: CASRDQTYSNQPQHF.

This rearrangement joins TRBV3-1 (or the pseudogene TRBV3-2) to TRBJ2-7; 8 nucleotides agree with TRBD1. Germline V gene sequence: CDR1 LGHDT, CDR2 YNNKEL (reference sequence). Losses at the gene ends were 1 base for V and 3 bases for J; bases not matched to a gene: 8. This CDR3 contains 16 residues. The CDR3, as DNA: TGTGCCAGCAGCCAAGTCAGGGGGCGAAAGGTCTACGAGCAGTACTTC. Amino acid sequence: CASSQVRGRKVYEQYF.

This chain joins TRBV12-3 or TRBV12-4 and TRBJ2-7, with D perhaps being TRBD1 or TRBD2 (5 bases each). The germline V and J ends were trimmed by 6 bases and 10 bases, with 19 bases remaining between them. The CDR3 has 13 amino acids. For the CDR3, the DNA is TGTGCCAGCAGACAAACCGGGACCGACTTACAGTACTTC. Translated: CASRQTGTDLQYF.

The rearrangement links TRBV4-1 to TRBJ1-2; unclear D gene. CDR3 length: 15 amino acids. V was pared by 1 base and J by 4 bases, with 13 bases between. CDR1 is MGHRA, CDR2 YSYEKL, per germline. The chain's CDR3 is CASSQVQYTPYGYTF. CDR3 DNA: TGCGCCAGCAGCCAAGTCCAATATACACCCTATGGCTACACCTTC.

The rearrangement uses TRBV5-8 and TRBJ2-7, with a possible D match to TRBD1 (5 bases). Germline V lookup: CDR1 SGHTS, CDR2 YDEGEE. With 2 bases removed from V and 1 base from J, the gap between germline ends came to 13 bases. The CDR3 is made up of 15 amino acids. CDR3 amino acids: CASSFRFKGSYEQYF. CDR3 nucleotide sequence: TGTGCCAGCAGCTTTAGATTTAAGGGGTCCTACGAGCAGTACTTC. The full variable domain, its missing parts supplied by reference TRBV5-8 and TRBJ2-7, is EAGVTQSPTHLIKTRGQQATLRCSPISGHTSVYWYQQALGLGLQFLLWYDEGEERNRGNFPPRFSGRQFPNYSSELNVNALELEDSALYLCASSFRFKGSYEQYFGPGTRLTVT.

This rearrangement joins TRBV15 to TRBJ2-3; TRBD2 matches at 7 bases. Germline CDR1 is LNHNV and CDR2 is YYDKDF (reference sequence). The CDR3 extends over 17 amino acids. Trimming at V came to 2 bases and at J to 0 bases, leaving 8 bases not matched to a gene. The CDR3 loop is CATSRLRGSGSTDTQYF. The CDR3 nucleotides are TGTGCCACCAGCAGACTGCGGGGTAGCGGGAGCACAGATACGCAGTATTTT.

The chain uses TRBV9 and TRBJ1-1; D ambiguous. The V gene lost 0 bases and the J gene lost 1 base, with 10 bases spanning the gap. The CDR3 is made up of 15 amino acids. Germline V gives CDR1 SGDLS, CDR2 YYNGEE. CDR3 loop: CASSVERGANTEAFF. Written as DNA, the CDR3 is TGTGCCAGCAGCGTAGAAAGAGGAGCGAACACTGAAGCTTTCTTT.

The chain couples TRBV7-2 to TRBJ1-4; 8 nucleotides line up with TRBD1. The CDR3 sequence is 15 residues long. The junction had 10 bases not matched to a gene; V was cut back by 5 bases and J by 8 bases. In germline, CDR1 is SGHTA, CDR2 FQGNSA. The CDR3, as DNA: TGTGCCAGCAGCGGACAGGGTGGGGATCGAGAAAAACTGTTTTTT. Protein sequence: CASSGQGGDREKLFF.

This clone was observed a handful of times. The rearrangement uses TRBV28 and TRBJ1-4; D possibly corresponds to TRBD1 (5 bases). This CDR3 has 15 residues. The germline gives CDR1 MDHEN, CDR2 SYDVKM. V lost 6 bases and J 7 bases, leaving 18 bases between the germline ends. CDR3 sequence reads: CASRQWAGQIEKLFF. CDR3 sequence (DNA): TGTGCCAGCAGACAGTGGGCGGGGCAAATTGAAAAACTGTTTTTT.